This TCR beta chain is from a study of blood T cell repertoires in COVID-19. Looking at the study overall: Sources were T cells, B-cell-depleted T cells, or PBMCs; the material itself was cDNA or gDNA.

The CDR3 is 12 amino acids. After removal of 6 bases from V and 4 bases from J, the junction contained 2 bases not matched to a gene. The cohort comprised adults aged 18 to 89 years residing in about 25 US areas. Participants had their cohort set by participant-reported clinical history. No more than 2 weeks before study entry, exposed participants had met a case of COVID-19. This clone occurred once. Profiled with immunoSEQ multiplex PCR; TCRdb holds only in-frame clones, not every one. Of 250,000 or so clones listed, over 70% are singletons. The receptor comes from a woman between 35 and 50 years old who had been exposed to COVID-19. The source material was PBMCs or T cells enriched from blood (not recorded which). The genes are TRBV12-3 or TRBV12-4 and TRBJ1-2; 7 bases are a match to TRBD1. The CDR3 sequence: CASRGTVYGYTF. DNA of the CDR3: TGTGCCAGCAGGGGGACAGTCTATGGCTACACCTTC.